These 17 T cell receptor beta chains came from one sample sequenced in a study of vaccination and CD4 T cells after COVID-19. Each CDR3 protein is one row after TCRdb ran MiXCR on the PCR reads. This sample has about 33,000 distinct CDR3 sequences, with 35% to 45% found just once. Time point given: late sampling 161 to 241 days after vaccination in a few convalescent patients. Sequencing used CD4+ T cells from blood, obtained about 7 months after SARS-CoV-2 vaccination. The receptors come from a human donor who had recovered from COVID-19.

The chain recombines TRBV6-2 or TRBV6-3 with TRBJ2-1, with unresolved D. Trimming removed 5 bases at V and 2 bases at J, with 1 base between. Looked up from germline, CDR1 is MNHEY and CDR2 is SVGEGT. This CDR3 is built from 11 residues. The CDR3 nucleotides are TGTGCCAGCAGTCCCTACAATGAGCAGTTCTTC. Amino acids: CASSPYNEQFF.

The rearrangement links TRBV12-3 or TRBV12-4 to TRBJ1-1; the D gene is possibly TRBD1 (5 bases). Trimming shortened V by 6 bases and J by 1 base, and 9 bases separated the two germline ends. The CDR3 is made up of 13 amino acids. The chain's CDR3 is CASRRGGNTEAFF. CDR3 nucleotides: TGTGCCAGCAGGCGCGGGGGGAACACTGAAGCTTTCTTT.

The chain has TRBV28 and TRBJ1-5; D uncertain. The CDR3 spans 15 residues. The germline gives CDR1 MDHEN, CDR2 SYDVKM. V shed 6 bases and J shed 0 bases, with 12 bases lying between them. The CDR3 loop is CASSSDKNSNQPQHF. The CDR3, as DNA: TGTGCCAGCAGCAGTGACAAGAATAGCAATCAGCCCCAGCATTTT.

This clonotype was observed a single time. The V gene is TRBV4-2, the J gene TRBJ2-7, with D perhaps being TRBD1 or TRBD2 (5 bases each). Looked up from germline, CDR1 is LGHNA and CDR2 is YNFKEQ. Trimming left V 0 bases short and J 7 bases short, with 16 bases between. The CDR3 runs 15 residues. The CDR3 region is CASSQEHRLPGEQYF. The CDR3 DNA is TGTGCCAGCAGCCAAGAGCACAGGCTCCCGGGAGAGCAGTACTTC.

This clonotype appeared a few times. This sequence joins TRBV15 and TRBJ2-1; D remains unclear. From germline, CDR1 is LNHNV and CDR2 YYDKDF (reference sequence). The germline V and J ends were trimmed by 1 base and 0 bases, with 16 bases remaining between them. This CDR3 spans 18 amino acids. CDR3 in amino acids: CATSRGAVRLSSYNEQFF. Here the CDR3 DNA reads TGTGCCACCAGCAGAGGGGCAGTACGGCTAAGCTCCTACAATGAGCAGTTCTTC.

The CDR3 spells CSARIPSGGNYNEQFF. The CDR3 nucleotides are TGCAGTGCTAGAATCCCTTCGGGAGGGAATTACAATGAGCAGTTCTTC. The chain has TRBV20-1 and TRBJ2-1; 8 nucleotides agree with TRBD2. V was clipped by 2 bases and J by 4 bases; unmatched bases: 10. The CDR3 consists of 16 residues. The germline gives CDR1 DFQATT, CDR2 SNEGSKA (reference sequence).

V is TRBV18 and J is TRBJ1-5, with D maybe TRBD1 (5 bases). This CDR3 region has 15 residues. Deletions cut 2 bases from V and 6 bases from J, with 14 bases between. In germline, CDR1 is KGHSH, CDR2 LQKENI. CDR3 sequence (DNA): TGTGCCAGCTCACCAGTTTTCGGGGCGGCTCAGCCCCAGCATTTT. Translation: CASSPVFGAAQPQHF.

The chain employs TRBV28 and TRBJ2-3; D assignment may be TRBD1 or TRBD2 (5 bases each). Germline V gene sequence: CDR1 MDHEN, CDR2 SYDVKM. Trimming cost V 2 bases and J 0 bases, with 6 bases left between them. The CDR3 covers 14 residues. The CDR3 reads CASSLRDSTDTQYF. CDR3 nucleotide sequence: TGTGCCAGCAGTTTACGGGACAGCACAGATACGCAGTATTTT.

This clonotype was picked up a small number of times. The rearrangement uses TRBV6-2 or TRBV6-3 and TRBJ2-2; D is undetermined. Germline CDR1 is MNHEY and CDR2 is SVGEGT. V was cut by 0 bases and J by 1 base, with 3 bases left in between. CDR3 size: 14 residues. CDR3 nucleotides: TGTGCCAGCAGTTACTCGTGGAACACCGGGGAGCTGTTTTTT. This translates into CASSYSWNTGELFF.

This clonotype has only a few counts. This sequence joins TRBV15 and TRBJ2-5; no clear D. Between the trimmed V and J ends, which lost 0 bases and 5 bases, there was a span of 16 bases. Germline CDR1 is LNHNV and CDR2 is YYDKDF (reference sequence). The CDR3 sequence is 16 residues long. The DNA of the CDR3 is TGTGCCACCAGCAGAGATTTGGCGGCTAGGCGGGAGACCCAGTACTTC. As protein: CATSRDLAARRETQYF.

The table lists this clonotype with a few counts. This chain uses TRBV6-1 with TRBJ2-7; weak D call: TRBD1 (5 bases). CDR3 size: 12 residues. Per the germline V gene, CDR1 is MNHNS and CDR2 is SASEGT. The V and J ends lost 5 bases and 3 bases respectively, with 8 bases between them. The CDR3 reads CASSRQFYEQYF. DNA of the CDR3: TGTGCCAGCAGTCGACAGTTCTACGAGCAGTACTTC.

Only a few counts were recorded for this clonotype. The chain recombines TRBV10-3 with TRBJ2-7; D not certain. Trimming cost V 10 bases and J 6 bases, with 34 bases left between them. The CDR3 spans 18 residues. CDR1 and CDR2 (germline): ENHRY, SYGVKD. Here the CDR3 reads CATDESYDPPTPHFEQYF. The CDR3 DNA reads as TGTGCCACAGACGAGTCGTACGATCCCCCAACCCCTCACTTCGAGCAGTACTTC.

This chain's CDR3 is CASSSRPGREQYF. CDR3 bases: TGTGCCAGCAGCTCCCGTCCCGGTCGGGAGCAGTACTTC. V is TRBV11-2 and J is TRBJ2-7; D is uncertain. CDR1 is SGHAT and CDR2 is FQNNGV in the germline V gene. The CDR3 is 13 residues long. V lost 4 bases and J lost 7, with 14 bases in between. Full variable domain (missing parts from reference TRBV11-2 and TRBJ2-7): EAGVAQSPRYKIIEKRQSVAFWCNPISGHATLYWYQQILGQGPKLLIQFQNNGVVDDSQLPKDRFSAERLKGVDSTLKIQPAKLEDSAVYLCASSSRPGREQYFGPGTRLTVT.

J is TRBJ2-1 and V is TRBV20-1; TRBD1 aligns across 10 bases. The CDR3 sequence is 14 residues long. With V trimmed by 5 bases and J by 6 bases, 7 bases remained unmatched. The germline CDR1 and CDR2 sequences are DFQATT and SNEGSKA (reference sequence). In DNA, the CDR3 is TGCAGTGCTGTCTGGACAGGGGGGAGCAATGAGCAGTTCTTC. Its translation is CSAVWTGGSNEQFF.

Only a few counts were recorded for this clonotype. The CDR3 region is CSARPFGMGLQNYEQYF. DNA of the CDR3: TGCAGTGCTAGACCTTTCGGGATGGGACTCCAAAACTACGAGCAGTACTTC. The J gene is TRBJ2-7, the V gene TRBV20-1, with TRBD2 as a possible D gene (6 bases). The ends were cut back, 2 bases at V and 3 bases at J, with 23 bases in the middle. CDR1 DFQATT and CDR2 SNEGSKA come from the germline V gene (reference sequence). This CDR3 spans 17 amino acids.

The chain links TRBV6-2 or TRBV6-3 to TRBJ1-2, with TRBD1 as a possible D gene (5 bases). V gave up 0 bases and J gave up 7 bases, with 24 bases separating them. This CDR3 has 18 amino acids. The germline V gene has CDR1 MNHEY and CDR2 SVGEGT. CDR3 nucleotide sequence: TGTGCCAGCAGTTACTCGGCCCGGGACGGCGGCCTGAATGCTGGCTACACCTTC. Protein product: CASSYSARDGGLNAGYTF.

The J gene is TRBJ2-5, the V gene TRBV4-3; 8 positions match TRBD2. This CDR3 comprises 17 residues. V shed 3 bases, J shed 5 bases, and the junction held 14 bases outside the gene matches. In germline, CDR1 is LGHNA, CDR2 YSLEER. The CDR3 protein is CASSQNPGTSSAETQYF. DNA for the CDR3: TGCGCCAGCAGCCAGAACCCAGGGACTAGTAGTGCGGAGACCCAGTACTTC.